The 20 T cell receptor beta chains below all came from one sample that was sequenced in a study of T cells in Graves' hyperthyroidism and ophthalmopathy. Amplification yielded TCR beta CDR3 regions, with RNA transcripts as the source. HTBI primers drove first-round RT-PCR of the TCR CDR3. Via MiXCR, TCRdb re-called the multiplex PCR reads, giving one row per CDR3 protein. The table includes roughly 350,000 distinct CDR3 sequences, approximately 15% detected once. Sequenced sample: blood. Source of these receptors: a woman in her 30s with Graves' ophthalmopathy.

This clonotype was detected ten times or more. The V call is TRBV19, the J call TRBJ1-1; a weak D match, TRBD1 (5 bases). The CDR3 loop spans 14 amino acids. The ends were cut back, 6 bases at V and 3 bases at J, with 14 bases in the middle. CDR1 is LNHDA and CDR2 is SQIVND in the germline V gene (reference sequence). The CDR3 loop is CASRIWGIDTEAFF. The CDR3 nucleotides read TGTGCCAGTAGAATTTGGGGGATTGACACTGAAGCTTTCTTT.

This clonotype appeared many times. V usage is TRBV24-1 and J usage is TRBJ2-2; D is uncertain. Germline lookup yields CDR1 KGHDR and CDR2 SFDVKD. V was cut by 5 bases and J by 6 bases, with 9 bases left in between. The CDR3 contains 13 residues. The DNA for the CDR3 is TGTGCCACCAGTGCCCCGATTGCCGGGGAGCTGTTTTTT. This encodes CATSAPIAGELFF.

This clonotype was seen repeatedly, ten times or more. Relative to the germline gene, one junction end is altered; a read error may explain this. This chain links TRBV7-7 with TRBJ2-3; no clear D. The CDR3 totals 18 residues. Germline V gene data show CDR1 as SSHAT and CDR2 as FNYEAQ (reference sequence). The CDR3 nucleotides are TGTGCTAGCAGCCCGGCCGCCTTGACGGGTGGGGTGATGGATACGCAGTATTTT. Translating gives CASSPAALTGGVMDTQYF.

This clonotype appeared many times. CDR3 protein: CASSLARSAGANVLTF. CDR3 coding DNA: TGCGCCAGCAGCTTGGCAAGGTCGGCTGGGGCCAACGTCCTGACTTTC. V is TRBV5-1 and J is TRBJ2-6, with no clear D. Germline V gene lookup returns CDR1 SGHRS and CDR2 YFSETQ. The CDR3 has 16 residues. Deletions cut 0 bases from V and 2 bases from J, with 9 bases between.

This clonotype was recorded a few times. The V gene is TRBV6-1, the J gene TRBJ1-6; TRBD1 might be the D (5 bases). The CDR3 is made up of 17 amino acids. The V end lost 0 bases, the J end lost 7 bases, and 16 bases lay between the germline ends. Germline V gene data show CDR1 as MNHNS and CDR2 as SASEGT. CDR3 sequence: CASSEATGRLGNSPLHF. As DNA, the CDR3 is TGTGCCAGCAGTGAAGCTACGGGACGTCTAGGGAATTCACCCCTCCACTTT.

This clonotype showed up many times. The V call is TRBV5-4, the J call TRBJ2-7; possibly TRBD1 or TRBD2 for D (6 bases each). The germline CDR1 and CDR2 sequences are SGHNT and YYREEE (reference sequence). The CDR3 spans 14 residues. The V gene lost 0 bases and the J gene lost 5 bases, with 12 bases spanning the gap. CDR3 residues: CASSLGGASNEQYF. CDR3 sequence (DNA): TGTGCCAGCAGCTTGGGGGGGGCTAGCAACGAGCAGTACTTC.

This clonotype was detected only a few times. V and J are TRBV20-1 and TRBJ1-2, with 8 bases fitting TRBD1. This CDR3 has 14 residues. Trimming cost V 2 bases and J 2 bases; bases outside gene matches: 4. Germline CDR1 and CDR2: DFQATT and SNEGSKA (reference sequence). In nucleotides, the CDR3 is TGCAGTGCTAGATGGACAGGGAAAAACTATGGCTACACCTTC. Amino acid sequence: CSARWTGKNYGYTF.

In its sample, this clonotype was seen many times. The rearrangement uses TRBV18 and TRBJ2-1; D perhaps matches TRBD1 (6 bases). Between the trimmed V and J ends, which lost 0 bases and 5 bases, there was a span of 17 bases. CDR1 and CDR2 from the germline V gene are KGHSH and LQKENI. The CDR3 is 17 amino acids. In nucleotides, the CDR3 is TGTGCCAGCTCACCACCGAGGGGGTCCCCCCTAAACAATGAGCAGTTCTTC. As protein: CASSPPRGSPLNNEQFF.

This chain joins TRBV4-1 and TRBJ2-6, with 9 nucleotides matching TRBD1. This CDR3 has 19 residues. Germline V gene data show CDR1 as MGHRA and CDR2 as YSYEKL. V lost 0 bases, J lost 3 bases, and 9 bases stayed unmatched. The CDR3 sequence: CASSQDPGTGFFGANVLTF. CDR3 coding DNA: TGCGCCAGCAGCCAAGACCCCGGGACAGGGTTTTTTGGGGCCAACGTCCTGACTTTC.

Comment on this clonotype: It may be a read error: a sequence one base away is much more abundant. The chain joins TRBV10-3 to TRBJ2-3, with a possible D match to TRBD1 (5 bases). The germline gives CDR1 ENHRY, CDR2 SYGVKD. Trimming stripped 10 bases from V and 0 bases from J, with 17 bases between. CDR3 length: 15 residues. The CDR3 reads CASASGMGSTDTQYF. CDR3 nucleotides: TGTGCCAGCGCCTCAGGGATGGGGAGCACAGATACGCAGTATTTT.

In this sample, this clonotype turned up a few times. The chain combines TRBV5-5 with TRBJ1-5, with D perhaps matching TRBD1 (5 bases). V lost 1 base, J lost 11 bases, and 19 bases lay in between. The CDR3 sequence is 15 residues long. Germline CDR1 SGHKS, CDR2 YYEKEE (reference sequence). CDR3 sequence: CASSLLGDQARAQHF. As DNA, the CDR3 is TGTGCCAGCAGCTTGTTGGGGGACCAGGCGAGGGCCCAGCATTTT.

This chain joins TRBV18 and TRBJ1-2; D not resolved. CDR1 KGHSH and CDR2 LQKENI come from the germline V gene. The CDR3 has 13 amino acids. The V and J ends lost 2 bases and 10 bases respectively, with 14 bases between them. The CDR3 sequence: CASSPYGEKDYTF. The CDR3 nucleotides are TGTGCCAGCTCACCATACGGGGAAAAGGACTACACCTTC. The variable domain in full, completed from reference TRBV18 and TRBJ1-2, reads NAGVMQNPRHLVRRRGQEARLRCSPMKGHSHVYWYRQLPEEGLKFMVYLQKENIIDESGMPKERFSAEFPKEGPSILRIQQVVRGDSAAYFCASSPYGEKDYTFGSGTRLTVV.

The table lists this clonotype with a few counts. The DNA of the CDR3 is TGTGCCAGTATGGGGTCCGGGCAGCCGAACACCGGGGAGCTGTTTTTT. Translated, it gives CASMGSGQPNTGELFF. The chain uses TRBV19 and TRBJ2-2; D ambiguous. V dropped 7 bases and J dropped 0 bases, with 15 bases sitting between them. Germline-derived CDR1 and CDR2 are LNHDA and SQIVND (reference sequence). CDR3 size: 16 residues. The complete variable domain, with remaining parts taken from reference TRBV19 and TRBJ2-2, reads DGGITQSPKYLFRKEGQNVTLSCEQNLNHDAMYWYRQDPGQGLRLIYYSQIVNDFQKGDIAEGYSVSREKKESFPLTVTSAQKNPTAFYLCASMGSGQPNTGELFFGEGSRLTVL.

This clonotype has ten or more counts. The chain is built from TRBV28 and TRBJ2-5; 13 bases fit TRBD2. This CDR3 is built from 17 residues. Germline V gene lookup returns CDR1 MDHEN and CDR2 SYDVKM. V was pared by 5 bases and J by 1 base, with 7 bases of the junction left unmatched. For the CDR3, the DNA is TGTGCCAGCAGTCCGGGACTAGCGGGGTTTGGCCAAGAGACCCAGTACTTC. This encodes CASSPGLAGFGQETQYF.

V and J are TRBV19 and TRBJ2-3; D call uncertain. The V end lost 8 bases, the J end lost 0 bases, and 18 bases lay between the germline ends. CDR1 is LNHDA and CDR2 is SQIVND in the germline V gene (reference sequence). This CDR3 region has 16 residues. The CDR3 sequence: CASRRAGYSSTDTQYF. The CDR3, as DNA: TGTGCCAGTCGAAGGGCAGGATACTCTAGCACAGATACGCAGTATTTT.

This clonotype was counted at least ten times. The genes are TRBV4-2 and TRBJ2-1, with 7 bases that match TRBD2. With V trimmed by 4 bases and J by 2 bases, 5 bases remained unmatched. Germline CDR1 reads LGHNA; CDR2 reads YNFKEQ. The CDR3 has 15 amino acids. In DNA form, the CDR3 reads TGTGCCAGCAGCCTAGAAAGCGGGACCTACAATGAGCAGTTCTTC. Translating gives CASSLESGTYNEQFF.

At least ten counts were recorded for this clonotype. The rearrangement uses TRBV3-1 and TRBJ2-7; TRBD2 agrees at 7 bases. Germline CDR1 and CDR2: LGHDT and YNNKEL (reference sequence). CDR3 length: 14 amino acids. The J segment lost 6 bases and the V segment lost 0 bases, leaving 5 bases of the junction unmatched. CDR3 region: CASSQDGEGSEQYF. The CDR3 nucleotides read TGTGCCAGCAGCCAAGATGGGGAGGGCTCCGAGCAGTACTTC.

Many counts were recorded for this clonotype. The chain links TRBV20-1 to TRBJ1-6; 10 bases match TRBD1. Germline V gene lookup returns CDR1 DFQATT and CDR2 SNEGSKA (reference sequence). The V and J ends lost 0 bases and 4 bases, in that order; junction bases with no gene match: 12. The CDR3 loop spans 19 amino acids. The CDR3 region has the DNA TGCAGTGCTAGAGATCCCGGGACAGGGGCTCTACCATATAATTCACCCCTCCACTTT. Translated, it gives CSARDPGTGALPYNSPLHF.

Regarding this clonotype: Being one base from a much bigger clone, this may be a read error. Written as DNA, the CDR3 is TGTGCCAGCAGTGAAGCCCGAGGTGCGCAGTACTTC. This translates into CASSEARGAQYF. The chain combines TRBV6-1 with TRBJ2-7; D gene uncertain. The CDR3 is 12 residues long. Germline CDR1 reads MNHNS; CDR2 reads SASEGT. Trimming shortened V by 0 bases and J by 9 bases, and 9 bases separated the two germline ends.

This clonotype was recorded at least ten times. In DNA form, the CDR3 reads TGTGCCAGCAGCTTAGTGTCGACAGGGCGATTCCCAGATACGCAGTATTTT. This translates into CASSLVSTGRFPDTQYF. This chain uses TRBV7-8 with TRBJ2-3, with 7 bases matching TRBD1. V lost 1 base and J lost 4; bases outside the gene matches: 11. CDR1 is SGHVS, CDR2 FQNEAQ, per germline. This CDR3 has 17 residues.